One sample yielded the 3 T cell receptor beta chains listed below, sequenced in a study of blood T cell repertoires in COVID-19. Some clones are missing from TCRdb's copy, which holds only in-frame ones; the method was immunoSEQ multiplex PCR. This table holds some 160,000 clones, about 84% found once. The specimen was peripheral blood. These TCRs come from a woman aged 50 to 60 with acute or convalescent COVID-19.

In its sample, this clone was seen a few times. The chain combines TRBV19 with TRBJ2-4; 10 positions agree with TRBD2. Germline CDR1 is LNHDA and CDR2 is SQIVND (reference sequence). The CDR3 is 17 amino acids. V dropped 3 bases and J dropped 9; count of bases not matched to a gene: 14. The CDR3 region has the DNA TGTGCCAGTAGTATCACGCTGGGAGCGGGGGGGTCAGTCATTCAGTACTTC. Its protein is CASSITLGAGGSVIQYF.

The V and J genes are TRBV19 and TRBJ2-1; 7 bases agree with TRBD1. The CDR3 extends over 15 amino acids. CDR1 and CDR2 (germline): LNHDA, SQIVND (reference sequence). V lost 9 bases and J lost 8; bases outside the gene matches: 16. The CDR3 sequence: CASRETGVTIDEQFF. The DNA of the CDR3 is TGTGCCAGCCGGGAAACAGGGGTTACAATCGATGAGCAGTTCTTC.

This chain connects TRBV19 to TRBJ2-1, with 11 positions matching TRBD1. Trimming cost V 0 bases and J 8 bases; bases outside gene matches: 3. This CDR3 spans 15 amino acids. Germline CDR1 reads LNHDA; CDR2 reads SQIVND (reference sequence). This CDR3 reads CASSIEGTGGDEQFF. As DNA, the CDR3 is TGTGCCAGTAGTATAGAGGGGACAGGGGGAGATGAGCAGTTCTTC.